Listed here is a single T cell receptor beta chain. Its cognate antigen is unknown. Repertoires were generated with immunoSEQ multiplex PCR, while TCRdb's copy carries only in-frame clones and drops some. The data contain under 100,000 clones, 94% of them singletons. This record belongs to a study of graft-versus-host responses after intestinal transplantation. Looking at the study overall: Each recipient received anti-thymocyte globulin induction, then tacrolimus and steroids for approximately three years.

The clonotype comes from a human donor who was the organ donor for an intestinal transplant. The sample was unstimulated CD4+ T cells sorted from spleen or lymph node cells, taken before transplant.

The CDR3: CASRSRINTEAFF. CDR3 DNA: TGTGCCAGCAGATCGAGGATTAACACTGAAGCTTTCTTT. The chain employs TRBV2 and TRBJ1-1; D not certain. Per the germline V gene, CDR1 is SNHLY and CDR2 is FYNNEI. The CDR3 is 13 amino acids. Trimming pared 6 bases from V and 2 bases from J, leaving 10 bases between.